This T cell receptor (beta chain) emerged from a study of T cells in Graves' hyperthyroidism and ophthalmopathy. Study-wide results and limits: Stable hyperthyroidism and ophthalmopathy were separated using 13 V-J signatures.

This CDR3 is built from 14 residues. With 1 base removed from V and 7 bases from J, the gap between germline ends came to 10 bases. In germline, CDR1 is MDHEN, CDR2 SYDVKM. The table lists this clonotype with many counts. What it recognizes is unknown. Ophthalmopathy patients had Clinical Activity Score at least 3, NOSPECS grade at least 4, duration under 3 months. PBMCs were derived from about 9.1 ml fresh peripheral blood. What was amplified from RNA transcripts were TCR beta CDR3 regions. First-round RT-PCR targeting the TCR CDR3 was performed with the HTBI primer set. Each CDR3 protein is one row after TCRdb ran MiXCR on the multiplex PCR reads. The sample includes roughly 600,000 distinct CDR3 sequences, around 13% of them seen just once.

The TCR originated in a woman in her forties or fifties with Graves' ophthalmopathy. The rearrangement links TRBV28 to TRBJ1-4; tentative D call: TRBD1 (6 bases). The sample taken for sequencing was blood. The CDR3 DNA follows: TGTGCCAGCAGTTTATCAGGGGTGGGTGAAAAACTGTTTTTT. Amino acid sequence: CASSLSGVGEKLFF.